The next 19 T cell receptor beta chains were all read from a single sample in a study of control samples from healthy donors and cancer patients. Sequenced by immunoSEQ multiplex PCR; TCRdb stores in-frame clones only, minus some. Of 150,000 to 180,000 clones detected, over 90% appear once; the ten largest clones hold under 2.5%. Sequencing was carried out using blood. Source of these receptors: a man in his fifties or sixties in good health.

The J gene is TRBJ1-1, the V gene TRBV29-1, with a possible D match to TRBD1 (6 bases). The CDR3 loop spans 13 amino acids. CDR1 SQVTM and CDR2 ANQGSEA come from the germline V gene. Trimming cost V 6 bases and J 5 bases, with 16 bases left between them. The CDR3 reads CSVDLTGFTEAFF. The CDR3 DNA sequence: TGCAGCGTGGATCTAACAGGGTTTACTGAAGCTTTCTTT.

The chain uses TRBV29-1 and TRBJ1-2; 9 bases map to TRBD1. V shed 3 bases, J shed 5 bases, and the junction held 16 bases outside the gene matches. The CDR3 totals 17 residues. Germline CDR1 and CDR2: SQVTM and ANQGSEA. The CDR3 DNA sequence: TGCAGCGTTGACTCCCGACAGGGGGACAGGCTACGATATGGCTACACCTTC. Its translation is CSVDSRQGDRLRYGYTF.

This rearrangement joins TRBV5-4 to TRBJ2-2; D gene unclear. Trimming removed 2 bases at V and 2 bases at J, with 4 bases between. This CDR3 contains 13 residues. From germline, CDR1 is SGHNT and CDR2 YYREEE (reference sequence). CDR3 bases: TGTGCCAGCAGCTTAACTAACACCGGGGAGCTGTTTTTT. Protein sequence: CASSLTNTGELFF. Full variable domain (remainder filled in from reference TRBV5-4 and TRBJ2-2): ETGVTQSPTHLIKTRGQQVTLRCSSQSGHNTVSWYQQALGQGPQFIFQYYREEENGRGNFPPRFSGLQFPNYSSELNVNALELDDSALYLCASSLTNTGELFFGEGSRLTVL.

Written as DNA, the CDR3 is TGTGCCAGCCGCCGCGGGACTAACTACAATGAGCAGTTCTTC. This translates into CASRRGTNYNEQFF. The chain combines TRBV28 with TRBJ2-1; 7 bases are shared with TRBD2. The CDR3 runs 14 residues. Germline CDR1 and CDR2: MDHEN and SYDVKM. V was pared by 8 bases and J by 3 bases, with 7 bases of the junction left unmatched.

This clone was found once. The genes are TRBV4-1 and TRBJ2-2; 13 bases line up with TRBD2. The CDR3 spans 16 residues. The V gene end was trimmed by 4 bases and the J gene end by 7 bases; junction bases not matched to a gene: 6. The germline V gene encodes CDR1 MGHRA and CDR2 YSYEKL. Written as DNA, the CDR3 is TGCGCCAGCAGCCGAGGACTAGCGGGAGCCGACGGGGAGCTGTTTTTT. As protein: CASSRGLAGADGELFF.

This clone occurred a few times. The J gene is TRBJ2-7, the V gene TRBV6-2 or TRBV6-3; D is perhaps TRBD1 (6 bases). The CDR3 runs 14 residues. Per germline, CDR1 MNHEY and CDR2 SVGEGT. The V and J ends lost 0 bases and 5 bases respectively, with 11 bases between them. CDR3 loop: CASSYSPRTDEQYF. The DNA of the CDR3 is TGTGCCAGCAGTTACTCTCCACGGACAGACGAGCAGTACTTC.

This chain links TRBV29-1 with TRBJ2-6, with D possibly matching TRBD1 (6 bases). Germline loops: CDR1 SQVTM, CDR2 ANQGSEA. The CDR3 is made up of 15 amino acids. Trimming pared 4 bases from V and 2 bases from J, leaving 12 bases between. DNA for the CDR3: TGCAGCGTTGTAGGCAGGGGCACTGGGGCCAACGTCCTGACTTTC. Protein product: CSVVGRGTGANVLTF.

This chain links TRBV7-8 with TRBJ2-5; D may be TRBD1 or TRBD2 (7 bases each). Trimming cost V 0 bases and J 5 bases, with 10 bases left between them. This CDR3 contains 14 residues. CDR1 SGHVS and CDR2 FQNEAQ come from the germline V gene. The chain's CDR3 is CASSLARGGETQYF. CDR3 bases: TGTGCCAGCAGCTTAGCCAGGGGGGGGGAGACCCAGTACTTC.

The J gene is TRBJ1-2, the V gene TRBV15; no definite D call. Germline CDR1 reads LNHNV; CDR2 reads YYDKDF (reference sequence). With 1 base removed from V and 3 bases from J, the gap between germline ends came to 9 bases. The CDR3 is made up of 14 amino acids. The DNA for the CDR3 is TGTGCCACCAGCAGAGGAGGGATCTACTATGGCTACACCTTC. Its protein is CATSRGGIYYGYTF.

This clone has only one observation. This chain uses TRBV5-1 with TRBJ2-3, with D possibly matching TRBD1 (6 bases). Germline V CDR1 and CDR2: SGHRS, YFSETQ. The CDR3 has 14 residues. V lost 1 base to trimming and J lost 7 bases, with 13 bases between them. In nucleotides, the CDR3 is TGCGCCAGCAGCTTGACTGGTGGGGACAATACGCAGTATTTT. The encoded protein is CASSLTGGDNTQYF.

The chain carries TRBV28 and TRBJ1-1; no firm D call. In germline, CDR1 is MDHEN, CDR2 SYDVKM. Trimming removed 6 bases at V and 0 bases at J, with 5 bases between. CDR3 length: 12 amino acids. The CDR3 is CASRPMNTEAFF. The CDR3 DNA reads TGTGCCAGCAGACCCATGAACACTGAAGCTTTCTTT. Full variable domain (remainder filled in from reference TRBV28 and TRBJ1-1): DVKVTQSSRYLVKRTGEKVFLECVQDMDHENMFWYRQDPGLGLRLIYFSYDVKMKEKGDIPEGYSVSREKKERFSLILESASTNQTSMYLCASRPMNTEAFFGQGTRLTVV.

The V call is TRBV7-2, the J call TRBJ1-6; a weak D match, TRBD1 (6 bases). Trimming cost V 5 bases and J 3 bases, with 14 bases left between them. The CDR3 covers 16 residues. Germline-derived CDR1 and CDR2 are SGHTA and FQGNSA. CDR3 nucleotides: TGTGCCAGCAGCGCCCCGGGGACATACTATAATTCACCCCTCCACTTT. This gives the protein CASSAPGTYYNSPLHF.

The rearrangement uses TRBV30 and TRBJ1-5; weak D call: TRBD1 (5 bases). The ends were cut back, 2 bases at V and 4 bases at J, with 15 bases in the middle. Germline lookup yields CDR1 GTSNPN and CDR2 SVGIG (reference sequence). CDR3 length: 15 amino acids. The DNA for the CDR3 is TGTGCCTGGAGTCCCCGGGGCCAGAGAAATCAGCCCCAGCATTTT. This codes for CAWSPRGQRNQPQHF.

DNA for the CDR3: TGTGCCAGCAGCTTGAAACGGTGGCGGGTGGAGACCCAGTACTTC. Residues: CASSLKRWRVETQYF. The chain combines TRBV5-6 with TRBJ2-5; possible D gene TRBD2, 5 bases. The CDR3 is 15 residues long. Germline assignment: CDR1 SGHDT and CDR2 YYEEEE. Trimming took off 1 base at V and 5 bases at J, with 15 bases between the two ends.

This clone was counted only a few times. The J gene is TRBJ1-1, the V gene TRBV11-3; D is perhaps TRBD1 (5 bases). V was shortened by 3 bases and J by 10 bases, with 18 bases between the two germline ends. The CDR3 spans 14 residues. From germline, CDR1 is SGHNT and CDR2 YENEEA. The CDR3 here is CASSLTYARGPAFF. The CDR3 DNA reads as TGTGCCAGCAGCTTGACCTACGCCCGGGGACCAGCTTTCTTT.

The V and J genes are TRBV24-1 and TRBJ2-1; 7 positions match TRBD1. After removal of 4 bases from V and 6 bases from J, the junction contained 5 bases not matched to a gene. The CDR3 has 14 amino acids. Germline V gene data show CDR1 as KGHDR and CDR2 as SFDVKD. CDR3 loop: CATSEAGTVNEQFF. CDR3 nucleotide sequence: TGTGCCACCAGTGAAGCTGGGACAGTCAATGAGCAGTTCTTC.

This chain joins TRBV10-3 and TRBJ2-2, with TRBD2 as a possible D gene (5 bases). The V end was cut by 2 bases, the J end by 5 bases, with 15 bases between. The V gene's germline CDR1 is ENHRY and CDR2 SYGVKD. CDR3 length: 16 amino acids. CDR3 in amino acids: CAISEGGSVVTGELFF. The DNA for the CDR3 is TGTGCCATCAGTGAGGGCGGTAGCGTAGTGACCGGGGAGCTGTTTTTT.

The chain recombines TRBV4-1 with TRBJ2-1; D possibly matches TRBD1 or TRBD2 (5 bases each). Trimming pared 4 bases from V and 6 bases from J, leaving 13 bases between. CDR3 size: 14 residues. Germline CDR1 MGHRA, CDR2 YSYEKL. For the CDR3, the DNA is TGCGCCAGCAGCCCAGGGACGGCTGCCAATGAGCAGTTCTTC. This codes for CASSPGTAANEQFF.

The genes are TRBV11-2 and TRBJ2-7, with 7 bases fitting TRBD1. Germline CDR1 is SGHAT and CDR2 is FQNNGV. Trimming at V came to 2 bases and at J to 2 bases, leaving 6 bases not matched to a gene. The CDR3 is made up of 15 amino acids. CDR3 amino acids: CASSLLGQMAYEQYF. CDR3 bases: TGTGCCAGCAGCTTATTGGGACAGATGGCCTACGAGCAGTACTTC.